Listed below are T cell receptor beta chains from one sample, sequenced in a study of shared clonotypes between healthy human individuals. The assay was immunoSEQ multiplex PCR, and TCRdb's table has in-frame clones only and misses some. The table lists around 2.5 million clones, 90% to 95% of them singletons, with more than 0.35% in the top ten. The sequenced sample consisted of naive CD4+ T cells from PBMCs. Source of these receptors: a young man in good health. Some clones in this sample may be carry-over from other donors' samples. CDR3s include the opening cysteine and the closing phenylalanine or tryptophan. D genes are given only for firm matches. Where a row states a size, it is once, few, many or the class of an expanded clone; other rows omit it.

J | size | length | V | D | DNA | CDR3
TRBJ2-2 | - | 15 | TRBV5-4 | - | TGTGCCAGCAGCCCGCCCGACCGGCGGACCGGGGAGCTGTTTTTT | CASSPPDRRTGELFF
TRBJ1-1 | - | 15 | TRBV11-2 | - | TGTGCCAGCAGCTTAGGAGACAGTAAGAACACTGAAGCTTTCTTT | CASSLGDSKNTEAFF
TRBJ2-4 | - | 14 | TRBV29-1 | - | TGCAGCGCCCAGAGGGAAGATTCCGGAAACATTCAGTACTTC | CSAQREDSGNIQYF
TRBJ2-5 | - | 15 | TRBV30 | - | TGTGCCTGGAGTATTGGGCAGGGAAGCCAAGAGACCCAGTACTTC | CAWSIGQGSQETQYF
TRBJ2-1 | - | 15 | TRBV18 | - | TGTGCCAGCTCACCATTTGGGACTCTCATAAGTGAGCAGTTCTTC | CASSPFGTLISEQFF
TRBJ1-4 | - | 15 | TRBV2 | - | TGTGCCAGCAGTAAAGAGACAGCCACTAATGAAAAACTGTTTTTT | CASSKETATNEKLFF
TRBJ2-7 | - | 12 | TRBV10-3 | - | TGTGCTACCCGGGACACGACCTACGAGCAGTACTTC | CATRDTTYEQYF
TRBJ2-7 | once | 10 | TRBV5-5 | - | TGTGCCAGCGGTCCCCCTGGGCAGTACTTC | CASGPPGQYF
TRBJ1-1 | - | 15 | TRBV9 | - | TGTGCCAGCTCCGCCGGACAATCGGTAGACACTGAAGCTTTCTTT | CASSAGQSVDTEAFF
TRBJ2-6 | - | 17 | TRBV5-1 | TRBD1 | TGCGCCAGCAGCTCGGCGACAGGGCTTGGTGGGGCCAACGTCCTGACTTTC | CASSSATGLGGANVLTF
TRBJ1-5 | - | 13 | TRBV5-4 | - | TGTGCCAGCAGCTTTAATTTGCGGCAGCCCCAGCATTTT | CASSFNLRQPQHF
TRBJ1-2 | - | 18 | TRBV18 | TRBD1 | TGTGCCAGCTCACTGTCGTCACCTGGACAGGGGGATAGGTATGGCTACACCTTC | CASSLSSPGQGDRYGYTF
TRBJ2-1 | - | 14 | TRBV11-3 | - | TGTGCCAGCAGCTTAGATGAGCATGGAAATGAGCAGTTCTTC | CASSLDEHGNEQFF
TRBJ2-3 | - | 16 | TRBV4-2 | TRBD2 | TGTGCCAGCAGCCACGGAGCGGGAGACCGCACAGATACGCAGTATTTT | CASSHGAGDRTDTQYF